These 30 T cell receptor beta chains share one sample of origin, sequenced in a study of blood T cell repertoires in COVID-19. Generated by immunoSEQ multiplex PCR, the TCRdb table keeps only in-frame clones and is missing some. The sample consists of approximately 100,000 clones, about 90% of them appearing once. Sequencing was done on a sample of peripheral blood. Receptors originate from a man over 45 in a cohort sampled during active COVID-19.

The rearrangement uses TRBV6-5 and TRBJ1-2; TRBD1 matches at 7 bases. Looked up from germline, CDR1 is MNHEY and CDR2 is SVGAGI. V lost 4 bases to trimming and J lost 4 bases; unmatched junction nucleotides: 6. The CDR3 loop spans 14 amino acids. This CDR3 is CASSSKRDSYGYTF. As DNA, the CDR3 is TGTGCCAGCAGTTCCAAAAGGGACAGCTATGGCTACACCTTC.

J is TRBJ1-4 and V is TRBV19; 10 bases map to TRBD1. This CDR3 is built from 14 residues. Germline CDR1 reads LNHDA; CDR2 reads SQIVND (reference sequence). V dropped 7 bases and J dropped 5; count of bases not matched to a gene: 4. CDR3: CASTPDRGNEKLFF. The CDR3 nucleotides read TGTGCCAGTACCCCGGACAGGGGGAATGAAAAACTGTTTTTT. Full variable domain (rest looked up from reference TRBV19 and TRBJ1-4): DGGITQSPKYLFRKEGQNVTLSCEQNLNHDAMYWYRQDPGQGLRLIYYSQIVNDFQKGDIAEGYSVSREKKESFPLTVTSAQKNPTAFYLCASTPDRGNEKLFFGSGTQLSVL.

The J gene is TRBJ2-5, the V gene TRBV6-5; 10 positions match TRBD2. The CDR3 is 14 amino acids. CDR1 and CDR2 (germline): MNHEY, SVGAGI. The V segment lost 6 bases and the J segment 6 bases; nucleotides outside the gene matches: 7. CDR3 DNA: TGTGCCAGCAGGGTAGCGGGGGGTCCTCAGACCCAGTACTTC. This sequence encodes CASRVAGGPQTQYF.

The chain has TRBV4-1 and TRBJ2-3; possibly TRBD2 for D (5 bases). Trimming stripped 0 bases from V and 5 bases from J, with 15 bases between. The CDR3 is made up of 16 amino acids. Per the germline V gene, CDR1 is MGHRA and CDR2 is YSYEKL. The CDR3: CASSQDPAVLRDTQYF. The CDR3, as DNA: TGCGCCAGCAGCCAAGACCCAGCGGTCCTTAGAGATACGCAGTATTTT.

The CDR3 spells CSASTGLDQPQHF. CDR3 DNA: TGCAGTGCTAGTACAGGATTGGATCAGCCCCAGCATTTT. J is TRBJ1-5 and V is TRBV20-1; possible D gene TRBD1, 5 bases. The CDR3 covers 13 residues. The germline V and J ends were trimmed by 3 bases and 5 bases, with 11 bases remaining between them. Looked up from germline, CDR1 is DFQATT and CDR2 is SNEGSKA (reference sequence).

CDR3 in amino acids: CASSVTSGGSGTDTQYF. DNA for the CDR3: TGTGCCAGCAGCGTGACTAGCGGGGGGTCTGGCACAGATACGCAGTATTTT. The genes are TRBV9 and TRBJ2-3; 13 bases line up with TRBD2. Germline-derived CDR1 and CDR2 are SGDLS and YYNGEE. The CDR3 loop spans 17 amino acids. The V and J ends lost 2 bases and 1 base, in that order; junction bases with no gene match: 4.

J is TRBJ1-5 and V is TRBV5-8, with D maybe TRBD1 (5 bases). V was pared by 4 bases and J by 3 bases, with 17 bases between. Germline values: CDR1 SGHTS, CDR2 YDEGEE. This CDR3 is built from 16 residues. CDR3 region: CASSRRLSGANQPQHF. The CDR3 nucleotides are TGTGCCAGCAGCCGACGGCTATCTGGGGCCAATCAGCCCCAGCATTTT.

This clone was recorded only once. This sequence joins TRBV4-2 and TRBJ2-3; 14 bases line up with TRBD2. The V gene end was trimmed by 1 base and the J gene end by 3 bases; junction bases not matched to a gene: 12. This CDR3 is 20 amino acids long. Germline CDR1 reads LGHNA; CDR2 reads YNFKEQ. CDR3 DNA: TGTGCCAGCAGCCAAGGAAGATCGACTAGCGGGGGGGTATCGACAGATACGCAGTATTTT. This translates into CASSQGRSTSGGVSTDTQYF.

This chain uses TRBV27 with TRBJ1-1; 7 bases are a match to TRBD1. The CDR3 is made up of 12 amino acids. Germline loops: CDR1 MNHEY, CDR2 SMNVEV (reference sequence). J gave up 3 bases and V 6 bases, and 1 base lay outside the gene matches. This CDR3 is CASRQGYTEAFF. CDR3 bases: TGTGCCAGCAGACAGGGGTACACTGAAGCTTTCTTT.

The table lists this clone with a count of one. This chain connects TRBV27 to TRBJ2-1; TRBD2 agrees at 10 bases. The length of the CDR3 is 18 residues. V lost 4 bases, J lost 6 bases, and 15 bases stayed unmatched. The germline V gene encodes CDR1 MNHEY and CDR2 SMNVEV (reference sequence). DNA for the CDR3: TGTGCCAGCAGTTCTCTCGGAAAATCTAGCGGGGGAGCCAATGAGCAGTTCTTC. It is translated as CASSSLGKSSGGANEQFF.

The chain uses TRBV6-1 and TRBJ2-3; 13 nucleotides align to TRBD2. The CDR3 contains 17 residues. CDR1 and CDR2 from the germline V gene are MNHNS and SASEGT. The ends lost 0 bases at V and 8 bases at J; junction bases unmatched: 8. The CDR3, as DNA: TGTGCCAGCAGTGAAGCGCTTCGGGGACTAGCGGGGAGTACGCAGTATTTT. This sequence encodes CASSEALRGLAGSTQYF.

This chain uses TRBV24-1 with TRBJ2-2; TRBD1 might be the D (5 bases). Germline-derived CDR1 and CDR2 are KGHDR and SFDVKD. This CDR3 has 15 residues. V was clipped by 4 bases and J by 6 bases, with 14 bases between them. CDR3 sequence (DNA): TGTGCCACCAGTGACACAGGCCTAGGTGCCGGGGAGCTGTTTTTT. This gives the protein CATSDTGLGAGELFF.

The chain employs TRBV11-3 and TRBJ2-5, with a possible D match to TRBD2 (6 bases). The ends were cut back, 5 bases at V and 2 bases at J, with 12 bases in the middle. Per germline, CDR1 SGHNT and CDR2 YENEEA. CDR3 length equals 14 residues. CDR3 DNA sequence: TGTGCCAGCAGCCGGACTAATCCACAAGAGACCCAGTACTTC. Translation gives CASSRTNPQETQYF. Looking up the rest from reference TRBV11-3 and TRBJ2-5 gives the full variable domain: EAGVVQSPRYKIIEKKQPVAFWCNPISGHNTLYWYLQNLGQGPELLIRYENEEAVDDSQLPKDRFSAERLKGVDSTLKIQPAELGDSAVYLCASSRTNPQETQYFGPGTRLLVL.

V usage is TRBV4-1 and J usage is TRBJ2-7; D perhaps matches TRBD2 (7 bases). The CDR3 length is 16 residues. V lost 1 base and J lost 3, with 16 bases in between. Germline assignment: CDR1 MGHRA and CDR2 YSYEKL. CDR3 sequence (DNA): TGCGCCAGCAGCCAAGGGGGGGGCAGGAAAGACTACGAGCAGTACTTC. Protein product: CASSQGGGRKDYEQYF.

CDR3 coding DNA: TGTGCCAGCTCACCACTAAGGGCCAACGTCCTGACTTTC. It translates to CASSPLRANVLTF. The V and J genes are TRBV18 and TRBJ2-6; D gene uncertain. The germline CDR1 and CDR2 sequences are KGHSH and LQKENI. CDR3 length: 13 residues. V lost 1 base and J 5 bases, leaving 3 bases between the germline ends.

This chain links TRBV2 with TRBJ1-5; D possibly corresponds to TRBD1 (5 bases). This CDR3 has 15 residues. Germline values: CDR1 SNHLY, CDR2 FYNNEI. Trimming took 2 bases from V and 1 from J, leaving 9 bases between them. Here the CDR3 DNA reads TGTGCCAGCAGTGAACAACAGGCCAGCAATCAGCCCCAGCATTTT. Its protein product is CASSEQQASNQPQHF.

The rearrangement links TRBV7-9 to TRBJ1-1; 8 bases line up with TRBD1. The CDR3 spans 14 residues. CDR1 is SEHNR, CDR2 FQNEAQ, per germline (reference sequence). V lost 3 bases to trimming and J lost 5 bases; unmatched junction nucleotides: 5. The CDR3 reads CASSLNRGRTEAFF. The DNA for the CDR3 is TGTGCCAGCAGCTTGAACAGGGGGAGGACTGAAGCTTTCTTT.

The CDR3 DNA is TGTGCCAGCAGCTCTGTAGCGGGGCACTCAATATTGAACACCGGGGAGCTGTTTTTT. This gives the protein CASSSVAGHSILNTGELFF. This chain connects TRBV5-5 to TRBJ2-2; TRBD2 agrees at 8 bases. This CDR3 spans 19 amino acids. The germline V gene encodes CDR1 SGHKS and CDR2 YYEKEE (reference sequence). The V segment lost 3 bases and the J segment 1 base; nucleotides outside the gene matches: 14.

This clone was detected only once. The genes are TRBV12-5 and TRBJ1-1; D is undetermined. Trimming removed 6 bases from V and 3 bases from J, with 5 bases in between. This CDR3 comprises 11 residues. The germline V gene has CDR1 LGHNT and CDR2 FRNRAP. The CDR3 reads CASGVDTEAFF. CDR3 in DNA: TGTGCTAGTGGGGTAGACACTGAAGCTTTCTTT.

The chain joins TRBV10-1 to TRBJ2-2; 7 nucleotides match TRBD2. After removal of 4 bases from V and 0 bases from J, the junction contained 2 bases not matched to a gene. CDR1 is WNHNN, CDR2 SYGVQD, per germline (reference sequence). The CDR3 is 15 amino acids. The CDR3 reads CASSGGGANTGELFF. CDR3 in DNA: TGCGCCAGCAGTGGCGGGGGTGCGAACACCGGGGAGCTGTTTTTT.

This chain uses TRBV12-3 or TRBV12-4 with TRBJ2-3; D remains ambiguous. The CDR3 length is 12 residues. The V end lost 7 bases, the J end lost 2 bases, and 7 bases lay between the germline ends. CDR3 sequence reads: CASTGNTDTQYF. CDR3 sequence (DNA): TGTGCCAGCACGGGTAACACAGATACGCAGTATTTT.

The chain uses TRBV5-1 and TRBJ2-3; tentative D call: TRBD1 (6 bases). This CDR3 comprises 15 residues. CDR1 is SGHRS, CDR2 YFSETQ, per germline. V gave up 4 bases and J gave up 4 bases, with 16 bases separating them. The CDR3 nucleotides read TGCGCCAGCAGCCCCGGAACAGGGTTGGCAGATACGCAGTATTTT. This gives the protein CASSPGTGLADTQYF.

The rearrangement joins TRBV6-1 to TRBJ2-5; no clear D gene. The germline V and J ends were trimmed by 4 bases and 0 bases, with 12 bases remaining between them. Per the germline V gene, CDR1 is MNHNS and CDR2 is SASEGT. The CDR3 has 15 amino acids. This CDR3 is CASSGAPGDQETQYF. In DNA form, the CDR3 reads TGTGCCAGCAGTGGAGCCCCAGGCGACCAAGAGACCCAGTACTTC.

Written as DNA, the CDR3 is TGCGCCAGCAGCATTGGACAGGGTAATTCACCCCTCCACTTT. It encodes CASSIGQGNSPLHF. The chain employs TRBV5-1 and TRBJ1-6, with 8 bases fitting TRBD1. The CDR3 has 14 residues. V gave up 4 bases and J gave up 6 bases; unmatched junction bases: 3. The germline gives CDR1 SGHRS, CDR2 YFSETQ.

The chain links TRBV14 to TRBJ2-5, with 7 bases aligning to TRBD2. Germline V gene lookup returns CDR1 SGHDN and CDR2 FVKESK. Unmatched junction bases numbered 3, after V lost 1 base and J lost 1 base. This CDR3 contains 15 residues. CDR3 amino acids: CASSQGLAFQETQYF. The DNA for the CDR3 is TGTGCCAGCAGCCAAGGACTAGCCTTCCAAGAGACCCAGTACTTC.

The CDR3 nucleotides read TGTGCCAGCGGCTCGTACGACAGGGCTAACTATGGCTACACCTTC. Translation gives CASGSYDRANYGYTF. The genes are TRBV27 and TRBJ1-2; 7 bases match TRBD1. The CDR3 loop spans 15 amino acids. V was pared by 8 bases and J by 0 bases, with 9 bases of the junction left unmatched. Germline V gives CDR1 MNHEY, CDR2 SMNVEV (reference sequence).

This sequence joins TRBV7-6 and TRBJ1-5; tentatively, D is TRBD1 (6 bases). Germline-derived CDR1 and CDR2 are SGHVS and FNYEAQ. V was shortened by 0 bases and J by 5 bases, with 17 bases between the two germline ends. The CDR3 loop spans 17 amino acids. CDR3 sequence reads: CASSLAAAQGRDQPQHF. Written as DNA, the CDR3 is TGTGCCAGCAGCTTAGCGGCGGCACAGGGTAGGGATCAGCCCCAGCATTTT.

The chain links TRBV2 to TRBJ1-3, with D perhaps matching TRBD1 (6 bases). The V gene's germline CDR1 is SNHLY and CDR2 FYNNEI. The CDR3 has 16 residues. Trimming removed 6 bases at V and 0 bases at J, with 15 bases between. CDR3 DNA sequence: TGTGCCAGCAGCCTGAAGGACAGTCTCTCTGGAAACACCATATATTTT. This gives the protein CASSLKDSLSGNTIYF.

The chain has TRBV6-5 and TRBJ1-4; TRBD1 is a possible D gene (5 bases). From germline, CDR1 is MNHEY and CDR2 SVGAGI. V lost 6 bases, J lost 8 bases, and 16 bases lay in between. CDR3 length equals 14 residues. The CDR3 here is CASRASGAAEKLFF. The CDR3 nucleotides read TGTGCCAGCAGAGCAAGCGGGGCAGCCGAAAAACTGTTTTTT.

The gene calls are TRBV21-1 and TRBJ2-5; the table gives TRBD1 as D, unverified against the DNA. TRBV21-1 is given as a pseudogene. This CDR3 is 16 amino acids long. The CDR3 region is CASSLSKWTGGSTQYF. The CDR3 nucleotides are TGTGCCAGCAGCCTCTCCAAGTGGACAGGGGGATCCACCCAGTACTTC.